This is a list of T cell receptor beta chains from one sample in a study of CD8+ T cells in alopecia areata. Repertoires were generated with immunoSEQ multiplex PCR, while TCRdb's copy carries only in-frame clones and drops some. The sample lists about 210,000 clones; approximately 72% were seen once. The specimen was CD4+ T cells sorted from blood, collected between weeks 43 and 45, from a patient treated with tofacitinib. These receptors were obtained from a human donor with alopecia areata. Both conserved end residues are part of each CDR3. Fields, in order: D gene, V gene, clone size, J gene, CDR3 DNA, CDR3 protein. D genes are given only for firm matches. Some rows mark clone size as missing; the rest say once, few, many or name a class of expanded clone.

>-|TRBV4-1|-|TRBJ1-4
TGCGCCAGCAGCCAAGACTTGGGGAGAAAACTGTTTTTT
CASSQDLGRKLFF
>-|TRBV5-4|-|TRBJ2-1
TGTGCCAGCAGCTTGGACTTAAGTAGTATCTCCTACAATGAGCAGTTCTTC
CASSLDLSSISYNEQFF
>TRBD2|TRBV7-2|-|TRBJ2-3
TGTGCCAGCAGCACTAGCGGGGGCACAGATACGCAGTATTTT
CASSTSGGTDTQYF
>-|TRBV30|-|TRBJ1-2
TGTGCCTGGAGGTCCCCGGGGCCGAGGGGCTACACCTTC
CAWRSPGPRGYTF
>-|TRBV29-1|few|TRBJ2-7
TGCAGCGTTGGAGGTATCCAAGGGGCTCACGAGCAGTACTTC
CSVGGIQGAHEQYF
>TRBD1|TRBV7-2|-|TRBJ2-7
TGTGCCAGCAGCTTACGACGGTCAGGGGGAGTATCGGCCTACGAGCAGTACTTC
CASSLRRSGGVSAYEQYF
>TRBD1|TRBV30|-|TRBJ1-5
TGTGCCTGGAGTATAAACCGGGGACAGGGGGCTTTTAGGCAGCCCCAGCATTTT
CAWSINRGQGAFRQPQHF
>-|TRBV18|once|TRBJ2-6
TGTGCCAGCTCACCCCCGGTCGGGAACTCTGGGGCCAACGTCCTGACTTTC
CASSPPVGNSGANVLTF
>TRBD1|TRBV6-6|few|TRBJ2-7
TGTGCCAGCAGTACCGCTAGTCAGGGGGCGCAGGAGCAGTACTTC
CASSTASQGAQEQYF
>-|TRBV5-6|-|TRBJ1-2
TGTGCCAGCAGCTTGTCGAACTATGGCTACACCTTC
CASSLSNYGYTF
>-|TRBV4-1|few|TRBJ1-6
TGCGCCAGCAGGGCCAGTCTGTTTCGAGAGGGAACGGCCGGGGTTGCAGGATCACCCCTCCACTTT
CASRASLFREGTAGVAGSPLHF
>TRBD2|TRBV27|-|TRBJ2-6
TGTGCCAGCGGGGGAGGGGTAGCTCGAGGGGCCAACGTCCTGACTTTC
CASGGGVARGANVLTF
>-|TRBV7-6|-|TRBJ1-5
TGTGCCAGCAGCTCCGGTAACCAGGGAGTAGGTCCCCAGCATTTT
CASSSGNQGVGPQHF
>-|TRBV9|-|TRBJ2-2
TGTGCCAGCAGCGTAGTGTATCCCGGGGAGCTGTTTTTT
CASSVVYPGELFF
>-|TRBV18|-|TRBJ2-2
TGTGCCAGCTCACCAGGGACCGTCGTGGGGGAGCTGTTTTTT
CASSPGTVVGELFF
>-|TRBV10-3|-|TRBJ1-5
TGTGCCATCAGTGGACAGGAGAATCAGCCCCAGCATTTT
CAISGQENQPQHF
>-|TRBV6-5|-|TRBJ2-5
TGTGCCAGCAGTTACTCGTCTGTCTGGTACCCTTACTTC
CASSYSSVWYPYF
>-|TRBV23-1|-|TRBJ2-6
TGCGCCAGCAGTGCTGATGGCGGGGCCCCCCCCCTCTCTGGGGCCAACGTCCTGACTTTC
CASSADGGAPPLSGANVLTF
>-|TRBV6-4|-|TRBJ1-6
TGTGCCAGCAGAGTTTCCAGGGGAAACTATAATTCACCCCTCCACTTT
CASRVSRGNYNSPLHF
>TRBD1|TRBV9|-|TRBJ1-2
TGTGCCAGCAGCAAGGGACAGGGGATCTATGGCTACACCTTC
CASSKGQGIYGYTF
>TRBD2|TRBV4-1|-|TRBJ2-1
TGCGCCAGCAGTCTGACTAGCGGGGGACTCTTCTCCTACAATGAGCAGTTCTTC
CASSLTSGGLFSYNEQFF
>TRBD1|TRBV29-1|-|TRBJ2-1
TGCAGCGTTGATTATTCCCGGACAGGGCACAATGAGCAGTTCTTC
CSVDYSRTGHNEQFF
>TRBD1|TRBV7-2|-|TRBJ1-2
TGTGCCAGCACCAGGAGGGGACAGGGTATCTATGGCTACACCTTC
CASTRRGQGIYGYTF
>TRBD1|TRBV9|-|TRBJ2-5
TGTGCCAGCAGCGGCCTACAGGGGGCAGAGACCCAGTACTTC
CASSGLQGAETQYF
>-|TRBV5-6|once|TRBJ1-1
TGTGCCAGCAGCTTCGGAACAGAGAACACTGAAGCTTTCTTT
CASSFGTENTEAFF
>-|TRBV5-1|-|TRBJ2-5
TGCGCCAGCTGCTGGGAGGTGACGGGGGAGACCCAGTACTTC
CASCWEVTGETQYF
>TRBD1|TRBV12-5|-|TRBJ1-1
TGTGCTAGTGGCCGGGACAGGGGGAACACTGAAGCTTTCTTT
CASGRDRGNTEAFF
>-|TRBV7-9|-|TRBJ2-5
TGTGCCAGCAGCTTTGGAGAGACCCAGTACTTC
CASSFGETQYF
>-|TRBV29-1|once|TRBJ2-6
TGCAGCGTTGAAGTGGGCGCTGGGGCCAACGTCCTGACTTTC
CSVEVGAGANVLTF
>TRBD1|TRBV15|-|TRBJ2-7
TGTGCCACCAGCAGAGGCCAGGGGGCCTACGAGCAGTACTTC
CATSRGQGAYEQYF
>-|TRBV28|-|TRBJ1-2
TGTGCCAGCAGTTCCCCCGCCCTTTATGGCTACACCTTC
CASSSPALYGYTF
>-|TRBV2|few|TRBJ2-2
TGTGCCTCCGGGCGAGAGAACACCGGGGAGCTGTTTTTT
CASGRENTGELFF
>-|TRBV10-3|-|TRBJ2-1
TGTGCCATCAGTGAGTCTGGGGGTACCTACAATGAGCAGTTCTTC
CAISESGGTYNEQFF
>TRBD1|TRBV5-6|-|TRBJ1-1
TGTGCCAGCAGCCGGGACAGCGTTGAAGCTTTCTTT
CASSRDSVEAFF
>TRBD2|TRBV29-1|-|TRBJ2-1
TGCAGCGCTGGGACTAGTAGGAATGAGCAGTTCTTC
CSAGTSRNEQFF
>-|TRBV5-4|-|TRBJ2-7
TGTGCCAGCAGCCACGACTCCGGAAACTACGAGCAGTACTTC
CASSHDSGNYEQYF
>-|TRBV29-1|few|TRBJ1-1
TGCAGCGTTGAAAGGGAGCCCTTCACGGGGACTGAAGCTTTCTTT
CSVEREPFTGTEAFF
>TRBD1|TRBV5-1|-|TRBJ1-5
TGCGCCAGCAGCCCAGGACAGGGTAACCAGCCCCAGCATTTT
CASSPGQGNQPQHF
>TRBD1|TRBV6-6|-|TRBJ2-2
TGTGCCAGCAGTTACAGGGGGCCACTGAACACCGGGGAGCTGTTTTTT
CASSYRGPLNTGELFF
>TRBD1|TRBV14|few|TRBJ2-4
TGTGCCAGCAGTGACAGGGGCCACGAGGGAAACATTCAGTACTTC
CASSDRGHEGNIQYF
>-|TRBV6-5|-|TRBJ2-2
TGTGCCATCAAACCAAGCTCGAACACCGGGGAGCTGTTTTTT
CAIKPSSNTGELFF
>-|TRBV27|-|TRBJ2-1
TGTGCCAGCAGTTACGACATCTCCTACAATGAGCAGTTCTTC
CASSYDISYNEQFF
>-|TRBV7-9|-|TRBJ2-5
TGTGCCAGCAGCGACCAAGAGACCCAGTACTTC
CASSDQETQYF
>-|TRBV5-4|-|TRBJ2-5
TGTGCCAGCAGCTGGGGGTTTCAAGAGACCCAGTACTTC
CASSWGFQETQYF
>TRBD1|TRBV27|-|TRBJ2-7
TGTGCCAGCAGTCCGGGACAGCTTACCTTGCCCCCCTACGAGCAGTACTTC
CASSPGQLTLPPYEQYF
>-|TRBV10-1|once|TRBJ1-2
TGCGCCAGCAGTGAGGAGGGTGACTATGGCTACACCTTC
CASSEEGDYGYTF
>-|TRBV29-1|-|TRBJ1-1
TGCAGCGTTGATCCAAGGAACACTGAAGCTTTCTTT
CSVDPRNTEAFF
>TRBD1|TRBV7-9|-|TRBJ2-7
TGTGCCAGCAGCCCAGGGGGACCCTACGAGCAGTACTTC
CASSPGGPYEQYF
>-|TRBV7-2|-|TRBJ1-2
TGTGCCAGCAGCTTAGGTGGTGAATTCTATGGCTACACCTTC
CASSLGGEFYGYTF
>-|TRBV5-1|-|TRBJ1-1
TGCGCCAGCAGCTTGGTGGGGGCTGTGAACACTGAAGCTTTCTTT
CASSLVGAVNTEAFF
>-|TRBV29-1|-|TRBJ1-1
TGCAGCGTTGAAGATACGGGGAGCGGCACTGAAGCTTTCTTT
CSVEDTGSGTEAFF
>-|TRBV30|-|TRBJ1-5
TGTGCCTGGAGTTTAGGAGATGTTGAGCCCCAGCATTTT
CAWSLGDVEPQHF
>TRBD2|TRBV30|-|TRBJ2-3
TGTGCCTGGACCATTAGCGGGGGCCTCACAGATACGCAGTATTTT
CAWTISGGLTDTQYF
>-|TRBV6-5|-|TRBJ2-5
TGTGCCAGCAGTTACAGATGGGGAGAGACCCAGTACTTC
CASSYRWGETQYF
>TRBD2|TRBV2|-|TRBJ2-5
TGTGCCAGCAGTTACCTTCAGACTAGCGGGAACCAAGAGACCCAGTACTTC
CASSYLQTSGNQETQYF
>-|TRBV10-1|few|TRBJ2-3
TGCGCCAGCAGTGAGGGGGGTCCAGATACGCAGTATTTT
CASSEGGPDTQYF
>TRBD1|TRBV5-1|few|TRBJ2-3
TGCGCCAGCAGAGGAGGGACAGGAGACACAGATACGCAGTATTTT
CASRGGTGDTDTQYF
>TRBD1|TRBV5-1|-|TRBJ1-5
TGCGCCAGCAGCCCCGGGACAGAGAATCAGCCCCAGCATTTT
CASSPGTENQPQHF
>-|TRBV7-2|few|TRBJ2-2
TGTGCCAGCAGCTTATACGAGGTGGGGGAGCTGTTTTTT
CASSLYEVGELFF